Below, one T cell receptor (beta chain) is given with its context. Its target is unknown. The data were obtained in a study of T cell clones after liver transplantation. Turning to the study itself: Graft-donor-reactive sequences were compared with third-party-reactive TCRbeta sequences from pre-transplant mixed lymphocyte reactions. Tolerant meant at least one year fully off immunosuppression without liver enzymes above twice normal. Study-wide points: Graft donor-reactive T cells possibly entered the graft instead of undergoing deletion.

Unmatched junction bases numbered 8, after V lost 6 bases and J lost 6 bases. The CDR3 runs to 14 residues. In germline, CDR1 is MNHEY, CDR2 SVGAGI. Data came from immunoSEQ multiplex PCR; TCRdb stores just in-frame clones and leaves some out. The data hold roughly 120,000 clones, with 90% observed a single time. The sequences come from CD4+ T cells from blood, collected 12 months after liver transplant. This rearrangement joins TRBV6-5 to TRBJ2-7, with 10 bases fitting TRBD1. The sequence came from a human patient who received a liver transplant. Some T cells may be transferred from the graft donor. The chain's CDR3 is CASREDRGLSEQYF. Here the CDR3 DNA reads TGTGCCAGCAGGGAAGACAGGGGGCTGAGCGAGCAGTACTTC.